These T cell receptor beta chains were read from a single sample in a study of blood T cell repertoires in COVID-19. Assay: immunoSEQ multiplex PCR; the TCRdb copy retains only in-frame clones and omits some. The profile shows about 330,000 clones, 85% of them singletons. Sequenced sample: peripheral blood. These receptors were obtained from a human donor in a cohort sampled during active COVID-19. Both conserved end residues are part of each CDR3. A D gene is named only where the DNA matches it firmly. The size of a clone is reported for some rows only, either as once, few or many, or as a class for expanded clones.

clone_size cdr3_length d_call j_call v_call cdr3_aa cdr3_nt
- 17 TRBD2 TRBJ2-7 TRBV7-9 CASSSPGGAGASYEQYF TGTGCCAGCAGCTCCCCCGGGGGGGCAGGGGCCTCCTACGAGCAGTACTTC
- 14 - TRBJ2-1 TRBV24-1 CATRGGDRVNEQFF TGTGCCACCCGGGGGGGGGACAGAGTCAATGAGCAGTTCTTC
few 16 TRBD2 TRBJ2-7 TRBV6-5 CASSYPAGVTPYEQYF TGTGCCAGCAGTTACCCAGCGGGAGTAACGCCCTACGAGCAGTACTTC
once 15 TRBD1 TRBJ1-2 TRBV2 CASSVGTGDFDGYTF TGTGCCAGCAGTGTAGGGACAGGGGATTTCGATGGCTACACCTTC
- 14 - TRBJ1-1 TRBV5-1 CASSLAMWGPEAFF TGCGCCAGCAGCTTGGCCATGTGGGGGCCTGAAGCTTTCTTT
few 13 - TRBJ1-5 TRBV10-3 CAIRGHVLQPQHF TGTGCCATCAGAGGACATGTTCTTCAGCCCCAGCATTTT
- 15 TRBD1 TRBJ1-6 TRBV5-1 CASSPWTGGGSPLHF TGCGCCAGCAGCCCCTGGACAGGGGGCGGCTCACCCCTCCACTTT
- 14 - TRBJ1-4 TRBV5-6 CASSLWRKGEKLFF TGTGCCAGCAGCTTGTGGCGGAAAGGTGAAAAACTGTTTTTT
- 12 TRBD1 TRBJ1-1 TRBV6-5 CASSYGTGEAFF TGTGCCAGCAGTTACGGGACAGGTGAAGCTTTCTTT
few 15 - TRBJ1-6 TRBV19 CASSTGDIYNSPLHF TGTGCCAGTAGTACAGGCGACATTTATAATTCACCCCTCCACTTT
few 13 - TRBJ2-5 TRBV25-1 CASSDSPRETQYF TGTGCCAGCTCCGACTCACCCCGAGAGACCCAGTACTTC
- 14 - TRBJ2-4 TRBV6-5 CATSGGVIKNIQYF TGTGCCACCTCAGGAGGGGTTATCAAAAACATTCAGTACTTC
- 16 TRBD1 TRBJ2-7 TRBV15 CATSSRDRGFVYEQYF TGTGCCACCAGCTCCCGGGACAGGGGGTTTGTCTACGAGCAGTACTTC
- 17 TRBD1 TRBJ2-2 TRBV7-9 CASSTSPGQLNTGELFF TGTGCCAGCAGCACCAGTCCGGGACAGCTAAACACCGGGGAGCTGTTTTTT
- 13 - TRBJ1-2 TRBV7-2 CASSPSGSGGYTF TGTGCCAGCAGCCCGTCTGGGTCAGGTGGCTACACCTTC
- 13 - TRBJ1-2 TRBV6-6 CASSYTGTYGYTF TGTGCCAGCAGTTATACAGGGACCTATGGCTACACCTTC
- 15 - TRBJ1-6 TRBV2 CATEKTSSYNSPLHF TGTGCCACCGAGAAGACAAGCTCCTATAATTCACCCCTCCACTTT
- 13 - TRBJ1-1 TRBV27 CASSLSRNTEAFF TGTGCCAGCAGTTTGAGTAGGAACACTGAAGCTTTCTTT
- 17 - TRBJ2-6 TRBV7-2 CASSLHRLSSGANVLTF TGTGCCAGCAGCTTACACAGGCTAAGCTCTGGGGCCAACGTCCTGACTTTC
- 14 - TRBJ2-2 TRBV5-4 CASSLQQGTGELFF TGTGCCAGCAGCTTGCAGCAGGGCACCGGGGAGCTGTTTTTT
many 16 - TRBJ2-2 TRBV30 CAWSTTSLYFTGELFF TGTGCCTGGAGTACAACTAGCCTTTACTTCACCGGGGAGCTGTTTTTT
- 14 TRBD1 TRBJ1-5 TRBV18 CASSPETGSPAQHF TGTGCCAGCTCACCCGAGACAGGGAGTCCGGCCCAGCATTTT
- 13 TRBD1 TRBJ2-1 TRBV29-1 CSSTGTGYREQFF TGCAGCAGCACGGGGACAGGGTATCGCGAGCAGTTCTTC
few 15 - TRBJ2-6 TRBV5-4 CASSVGSSGANVLTF TGTGCCAGCAGCGTAGGGAGCTCTGGGGCCAACGTCCTGACTTTC
- 16 - TRBJ2-3 TRBV5-1 CASSWGPGSGTDTQYF TGCGCCAGCAGCTGGGGGCCGGGGTCTGGCACAGATACGCAGTATTTT
- 15 TRBD1 TRBJ1-3 TRBV6-5 CASIFDRGSGNTIYF TGTGCCAGCATTTTCGACAGGGGCTCTGGAAACACCATATATTTT
once 14 - TRBJ2-7 TRBV6-6 CASQGNGELYEQYF TGTGCCAGCCAAGGAAACGGGGAACTGTACGAGCAGTACTTC
- 12 - TRBJ2-7 TRBV2 CASSGLVYEQYF TGTGCCAGCAGTGGGCTGGTCTACGAGCAGTACTTC
- 16 - TRBJ1-1 TRBV19 CASSMGLRLLNTEAFF TGTGCCAGTAGTATGGGCCTCAGATTATTGAACACTGAAGCTTTCTTT
- 16 TRBD2 TRBJ2-1 TRBV7-2 CASSSRAGGRYNEQFF TGTGCCAGCAGCTCTCGAGCGGGGGGCCGCTACAATGAGCAGTTCTTC
- 16 - TRBJ2-1 TRBV21-1 CASSKFTGGWDNEQFF TGTGCCAGCAGCAAATTCACAGGGGGCTGGGACAATGAGCAGTTCTTC
- 14 - TRBJ2-2 TRBV7-3 CASSLYSYTGELFF TGTGCCAGCAGCTTGTACAGTTACACCGGGGAGCTGTTTTTT
- 16 TRBD1 TRBJ1-2 TRBV24-1 CATSDTRTGLNYGYTF TGTGCCACCAGTGATACAAGGACAGGCCTTAACTATGGCTACACCTTC
once 13 TRBD1 TRBJ2-7 TRBV6-2/TRBV6-3 CASSYRTGDMVYF TGTGCCAGCAGTTACAGGACAGGGGACATGGTGTACTTC
- 18 - TRBJ1-5 TRBV13 CASSLGGGVQKGNQPQHF TGTGCCAGCAGCTTAGGAGGGGGTGTACAGAAGGGCAATCAGCCCCAGCATTTT
- 14 - TRBJ2-3 TRBV2 CASSAGFGTDTQYF TGTGCCAGCAGTGCGGGATTCGGCACAGATACGCAGTATTTT
- 16 TRBD2 TRBJ2-3 TRBV20-1 CSASDAGGTSTDTQYF TGCAGTGCTAGTGACGCGGGGGGAACGAGCACAGATACGCAGTATTTT